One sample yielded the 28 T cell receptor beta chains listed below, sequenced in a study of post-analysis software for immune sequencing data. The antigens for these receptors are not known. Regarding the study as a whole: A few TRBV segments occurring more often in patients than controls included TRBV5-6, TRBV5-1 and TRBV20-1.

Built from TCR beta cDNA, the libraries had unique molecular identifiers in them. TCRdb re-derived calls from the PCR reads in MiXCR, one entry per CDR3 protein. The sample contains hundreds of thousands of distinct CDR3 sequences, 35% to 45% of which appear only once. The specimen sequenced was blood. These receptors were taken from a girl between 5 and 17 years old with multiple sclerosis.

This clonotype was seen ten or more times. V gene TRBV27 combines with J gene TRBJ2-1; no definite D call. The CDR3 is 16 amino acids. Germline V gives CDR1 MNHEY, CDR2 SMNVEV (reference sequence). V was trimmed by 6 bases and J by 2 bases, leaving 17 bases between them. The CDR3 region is CASRTTGSYTYNEQFF. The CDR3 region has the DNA TGTGCCAGCAGAACCACCGGGTCTTACACCTACAATGAGCAGTTCTTC.

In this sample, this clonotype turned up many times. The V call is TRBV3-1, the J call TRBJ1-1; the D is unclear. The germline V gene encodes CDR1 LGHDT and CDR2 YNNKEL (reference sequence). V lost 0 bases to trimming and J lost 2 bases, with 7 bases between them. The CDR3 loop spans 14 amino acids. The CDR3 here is CASSQEMVNTEAFF. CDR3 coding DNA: TGTGCCAGCAGCCAAGAAATGGTTAACACTGAAGCTTTCTTT.

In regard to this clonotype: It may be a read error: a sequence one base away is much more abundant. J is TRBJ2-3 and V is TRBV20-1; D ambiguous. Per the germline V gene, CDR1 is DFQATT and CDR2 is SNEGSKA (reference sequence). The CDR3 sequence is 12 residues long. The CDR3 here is CGAGAIGDTQYF. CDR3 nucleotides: TGCGGTGCTGGAGCCATCGGAGATACGCAGTATTTT.

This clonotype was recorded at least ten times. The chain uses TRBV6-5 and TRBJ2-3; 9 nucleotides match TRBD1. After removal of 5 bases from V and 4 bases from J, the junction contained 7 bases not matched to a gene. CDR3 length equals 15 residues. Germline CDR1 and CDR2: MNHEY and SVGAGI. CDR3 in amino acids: CASSHKGQGPDTQYF. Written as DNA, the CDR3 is TGTGCCAGCAGTCATAAGGGACAGGGCCCAGATACGCAGTATTTT.

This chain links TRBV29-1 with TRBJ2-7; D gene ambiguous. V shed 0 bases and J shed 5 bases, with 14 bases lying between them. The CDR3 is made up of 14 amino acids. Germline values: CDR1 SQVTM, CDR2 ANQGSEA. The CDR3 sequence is CSVEEVGVLHEQYF. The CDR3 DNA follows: TGCAGCGTTGAAGAAGTTGGGGTTCTCCACGAGCAGTACTTC.

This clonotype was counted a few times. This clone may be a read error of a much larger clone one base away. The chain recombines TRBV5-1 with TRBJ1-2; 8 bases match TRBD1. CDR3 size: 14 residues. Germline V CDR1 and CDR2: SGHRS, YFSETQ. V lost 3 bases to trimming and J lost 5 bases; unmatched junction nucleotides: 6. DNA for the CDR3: TGCGCCAGCAGCTGGGACGGACAGGGATATGGCTACACCTTC. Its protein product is CASSWDGQGYGYTF.

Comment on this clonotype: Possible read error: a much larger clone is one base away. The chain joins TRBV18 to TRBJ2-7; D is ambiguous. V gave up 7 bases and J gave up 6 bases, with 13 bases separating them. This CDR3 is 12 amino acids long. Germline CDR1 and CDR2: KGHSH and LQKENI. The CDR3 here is CASLRPNTEQYF. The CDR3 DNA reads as TGTGCCAGCTTACGACCAAACACCGAGCAGTACTTC. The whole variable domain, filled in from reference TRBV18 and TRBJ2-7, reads NAGVMQNPRHLVRRRGQEARLRCSPMKGHSHVYWYRQLPEEGLKFMVYLQKENIIDESGMPKERFSAEFPKEGPSILRIQQVVRGDSAAYFCASLRPNTEQYFGPGTRLTVT.

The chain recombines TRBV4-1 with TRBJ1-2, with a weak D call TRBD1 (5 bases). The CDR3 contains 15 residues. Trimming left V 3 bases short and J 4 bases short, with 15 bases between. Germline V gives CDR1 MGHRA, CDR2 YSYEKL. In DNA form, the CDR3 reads TGCGCCAGCAGCCAGGCTGCCGGGACGGGCTATGGCTACACCTTC. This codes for CASSQAAGTGYGYTF.

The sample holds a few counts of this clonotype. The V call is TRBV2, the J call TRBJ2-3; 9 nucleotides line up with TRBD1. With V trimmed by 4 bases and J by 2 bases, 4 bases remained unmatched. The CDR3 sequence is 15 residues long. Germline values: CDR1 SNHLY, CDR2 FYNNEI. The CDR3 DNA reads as TGTGCCAGCAGTGGACAGGGGGGACCCACAGATACGCAGTATTTT. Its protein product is CASSGQGGPTDTQYF.

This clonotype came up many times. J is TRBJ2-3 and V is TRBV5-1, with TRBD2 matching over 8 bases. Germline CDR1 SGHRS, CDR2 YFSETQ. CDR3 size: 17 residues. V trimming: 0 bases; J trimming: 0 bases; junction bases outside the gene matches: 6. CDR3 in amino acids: CASSLAPGGLSTDTQYF. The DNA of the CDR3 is TGCGCCAGCAGCTTGGCCCCGGGAGGGCTAAGCACAGATACGCAGTATTTT.

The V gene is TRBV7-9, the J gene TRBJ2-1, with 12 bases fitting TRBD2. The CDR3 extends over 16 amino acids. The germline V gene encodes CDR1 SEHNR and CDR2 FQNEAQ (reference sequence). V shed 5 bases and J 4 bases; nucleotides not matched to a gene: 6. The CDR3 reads CASSLLAGGGYNEQFF. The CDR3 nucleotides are TGTGCCAGCAGCCTCCTAGCGGGAGGGGGATACAATGAGCAGTTCTTC.

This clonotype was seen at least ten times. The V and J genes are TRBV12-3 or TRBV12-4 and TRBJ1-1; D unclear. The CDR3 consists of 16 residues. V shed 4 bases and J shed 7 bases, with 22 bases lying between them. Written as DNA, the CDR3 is TGTGCCAGCAGTTCGGATAATTTACCCTTTTTCATTGAAGCTTTCTTT. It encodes CASSSDNLPFFIEAFF.

CDR3 DNA sequence: TGCAGTGCTAGGTTGACTAGCGGGAGTTTCTACAATGAGCAGTTCTTC. It yields the protein CSARLTSGSFYNEQFF. V is TRBV20-1 and J is TRBJ2-1; 12 bases agree with TRBD2. Unmatched junction bases numbered 6, after V lost 3 bases and J lost 3 bases. This CDR3 has 16 amino acids. Germline values: CDR1 DFQATT, CDR2 SNEGSKA (reference sequence).

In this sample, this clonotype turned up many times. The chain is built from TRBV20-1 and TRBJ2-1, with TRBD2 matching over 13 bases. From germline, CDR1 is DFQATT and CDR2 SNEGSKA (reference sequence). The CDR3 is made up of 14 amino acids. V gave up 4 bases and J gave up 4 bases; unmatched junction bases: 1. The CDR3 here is CSATGLAGYNEQFF. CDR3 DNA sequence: TGCAGTGCTACGGGACTAGCGGGATACAATGAGCAGTTCTTC.

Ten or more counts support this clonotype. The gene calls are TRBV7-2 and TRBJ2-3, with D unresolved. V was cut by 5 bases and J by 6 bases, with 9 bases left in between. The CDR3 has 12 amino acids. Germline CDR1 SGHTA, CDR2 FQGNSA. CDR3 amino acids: CASSRPEDTQYF. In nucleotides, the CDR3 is TGTGCCAGCAGCCGACCCGAGGATACGCAGTATTTT.

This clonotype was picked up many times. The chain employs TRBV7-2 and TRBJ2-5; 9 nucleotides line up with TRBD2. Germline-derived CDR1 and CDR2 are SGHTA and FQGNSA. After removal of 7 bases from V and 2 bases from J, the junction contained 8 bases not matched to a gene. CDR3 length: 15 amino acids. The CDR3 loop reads CASTIAAGGQETQYF. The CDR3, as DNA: TGTGCCAGCACCATCGCAGCGGGGGGACAAGAGACCCAGTACTTC.

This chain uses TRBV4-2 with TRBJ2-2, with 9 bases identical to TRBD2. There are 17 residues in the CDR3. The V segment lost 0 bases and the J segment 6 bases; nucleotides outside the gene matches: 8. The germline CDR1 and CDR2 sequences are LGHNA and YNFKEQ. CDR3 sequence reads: CASSQDRASGTAGELFF. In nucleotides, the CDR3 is TGTGCCAGCAGCCAAGATAGGGCTAGCGGGACCGCCGGGGAGCTGTTTTTT.

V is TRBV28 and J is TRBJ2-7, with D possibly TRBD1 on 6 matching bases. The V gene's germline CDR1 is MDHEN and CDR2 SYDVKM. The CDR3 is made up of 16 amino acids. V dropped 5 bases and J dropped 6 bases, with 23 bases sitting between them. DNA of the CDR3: TGTGCCAGCAGTATCCAGTGGGGGCCGCAGGTGTGCGAGCAGTACTTC. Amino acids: CASSIQWGPQVCEQYF. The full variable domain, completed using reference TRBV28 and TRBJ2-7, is DVKVTQSSRYLVKRTGEKVFLECVQDMDHENMFWYRQDPGLGLRLIYFSYDVKMKEKGDIPEGYSVSREKKERFSLILESASTNQTSMYLCASSIQWGPQVCEQYFGPGTRLTVT.

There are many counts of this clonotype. This CDR3 is CASSFSGDAETQYF. The CDR3 coding sequence is TGTGCCAGCAGCTTCTCGGGCGACGCGGAGACCCAGTACTTC. The chain links TRBV5-4 to TRBJ2-5; D ambiguous. The V end lost 2 bases, the J end lost 5 bases, and 13 bases lay between the germline ends. This CDR3 has 14 amino acids. CDR1 is SGHNT and CDR2 is YYREEE in the germline V gene (reference sequence).

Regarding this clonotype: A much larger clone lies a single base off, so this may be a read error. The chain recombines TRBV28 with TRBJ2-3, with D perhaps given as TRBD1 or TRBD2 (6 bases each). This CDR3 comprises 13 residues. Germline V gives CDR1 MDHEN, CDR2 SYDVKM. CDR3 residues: CASSIGGADTRYF. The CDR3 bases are TGTGCCAGCAGTATCGGGGGCGCAGATACGCGGTATTTT.

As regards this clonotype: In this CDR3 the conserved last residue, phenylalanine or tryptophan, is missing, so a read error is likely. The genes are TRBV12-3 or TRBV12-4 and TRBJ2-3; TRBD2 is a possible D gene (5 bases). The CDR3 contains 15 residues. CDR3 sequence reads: CASRPQSAGTDAQYS. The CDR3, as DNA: TGTGCCAGCAGACCTCAGTCGGCGGGCACAGATGCGCAGTATTCT.

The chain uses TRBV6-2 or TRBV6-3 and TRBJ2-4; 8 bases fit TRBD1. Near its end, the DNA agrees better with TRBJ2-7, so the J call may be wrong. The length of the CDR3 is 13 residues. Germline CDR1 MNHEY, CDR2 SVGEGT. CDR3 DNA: TGTGCCAGCAGTTGGACGACAGGGGCCGAGCAGTACTTC. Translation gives CASSWTTGAEQYF.

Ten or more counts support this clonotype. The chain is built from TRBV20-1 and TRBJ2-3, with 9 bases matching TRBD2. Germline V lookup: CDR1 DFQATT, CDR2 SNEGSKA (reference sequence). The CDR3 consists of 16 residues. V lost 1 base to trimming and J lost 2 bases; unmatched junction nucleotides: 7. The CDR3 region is CSARVGLAGLTDTQYF. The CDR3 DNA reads TGCAGTGCTAGAGTAGGGCTAGCGGGACTCACAGATACGCAGTATTTT.

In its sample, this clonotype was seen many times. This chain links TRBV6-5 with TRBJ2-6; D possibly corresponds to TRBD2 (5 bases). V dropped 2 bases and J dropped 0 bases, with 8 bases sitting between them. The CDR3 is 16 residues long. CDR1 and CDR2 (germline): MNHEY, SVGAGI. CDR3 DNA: TGTGCCAGCAGTTACCGGGGTGTCTCTGGGGCCAACGTCCTGACTTTC. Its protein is CASSYRGVSGANVLTF.

The CDR3 DNA sequence: TGTGCCAGCAGGGTTGGACTAGCACCCAGATCAGATACGCAGTATTTT. Its translation: CASRVGLAPRSDTQYF. This sequence joins TRBV12-3 or TRBV12-4 and TRBJ2-3; TRBD2 matches at 8 bases. The V and J ends lost 6 bases and 4 bases, in that order; junction bases with no gene match: 12. The CDR3 consists of 16 residues.

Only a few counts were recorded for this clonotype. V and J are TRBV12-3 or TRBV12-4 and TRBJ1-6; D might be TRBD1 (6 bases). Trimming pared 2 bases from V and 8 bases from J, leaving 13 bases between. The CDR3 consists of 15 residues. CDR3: CASSLSQGMHSPLHF. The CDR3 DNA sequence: TGTGCCAGCAGTTTAAGTCAGGGGATGCATTCACCCCTCCACTTT.

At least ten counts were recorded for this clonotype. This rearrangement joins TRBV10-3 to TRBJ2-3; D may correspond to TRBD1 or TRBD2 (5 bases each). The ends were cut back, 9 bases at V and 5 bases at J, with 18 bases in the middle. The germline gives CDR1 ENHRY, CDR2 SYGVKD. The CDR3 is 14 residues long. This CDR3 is CAIRTGTDQDTQYF. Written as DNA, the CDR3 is TGTGCCATTCGAACCGGGACGGATCAAGATACGCAGTATTTT.

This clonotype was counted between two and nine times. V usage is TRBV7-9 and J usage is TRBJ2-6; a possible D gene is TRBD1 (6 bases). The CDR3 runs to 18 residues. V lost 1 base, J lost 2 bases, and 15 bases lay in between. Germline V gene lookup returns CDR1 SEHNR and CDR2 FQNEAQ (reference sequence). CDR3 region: CASSLVQGAAAGANVLTF. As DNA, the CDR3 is TGTGCCAGCAGCTTAGTACAGGGTGCGGCAGCTGGGGCCAACGTCCTGACTTTC.